This T cell receptor (beta chain) was captured in a study of cytomegalovirus exposure and HLA in healthy donors. At the level of the study: From HLA-typed donors, an early data release held about 85 million unique TCRs. Study outcomes and limitations: In a later analysis, at a false discovery rate of 0.05, 16,951 TCR beta sequences were associated with HLA alleles. In a later analysis, an Asian-associated ancestry cluster reportedly showed fewer N-insertions than the approximately 640-donor mean. Confirmation in vitro established that three CMV-associated chains were specific for CMV antigens.

Of note for this clone: Its matching antigen is unknown.

This CDR3 region has 13 residues. Trimming removed 3 bases at V and 4 bases at J, with 9 bases between. The germline V gene encodes CDR1 MNHNS and CDR2 SASEGT. Primers for the PCR totalled 60 Vbeta and 13 Jbeta. Clones were sequenced by immunoSEQ multiplex PCR, and TCRdb holds only the in-frame ones, with some missing. The sample gives 25,000 to 40,000 clones, about 60% of which show up once; 20% to 25% is in the top ten. The receptor was derived from a man aged 45 to 65 in good health and CMV-seropositive. This chain connects TRBV6-1 to TRBJ1-2; D possibly corresponds to TRBD1 (5 bases). The source material was PBMCs. CDR3: CASSDQGFYGYTF. CDR3 coding DNA: TGTGCCAGCAGTGACCAGGGTTTCTATGGCTACACCTTC.